The sequence of this T cell receptor beta chain was determined in a study of T cells in pancreatic ductal adenocarcinoma. Findings and caveats of the study: Tumor-versus-blood clonality comparisons may be biased toward lower tumor diversity.

The assay was immunoSEQ multiplex PCR, and TCRdb's table has in-frame clones only and misses some. Of about 29,000 clones in the sample, approximately 94% were seen once. The trim removed 3 bases at V and 4 bases at J, leaving 3 bases unmatched. The CDR3 is 15 residues long. Per germline, CDR1 SGHRS and CDR2 YFSETQ. No neoadjuvant therapy was given to the selected pancreatic ductal adenocarcinoma patients before their surgery. Turning to this clone: Its antigen is unidentified.

V usage is TRBV5-1 and J usage is TRBJ2-3, with TRBD1 matching over 12 bases. Sequencing input: PBMCs. The TCR was taken from a human donor with pancreatic ductal adenocarcinoma. The DNA of the CDR3 is TGCGCCAGCAGCTCCGGGACAGGGGGCCCAGATACGCAGTATTTT. Protein sequence: CASSSGTGGPDTQYF.